This T cell receptor beta chain was retrieved from a study of blood T cells in healthy people across ages (dated by TCRdb to 2014 to 2015). With regard to the full study: In model experiments, roughly one uniquely barcoded TCR beta cDNA molecule per two T cells was captured by template switching. Age-related changes in TCR beta repertoire diversity were measured in the study by deep sequencing normalized with unique cDNA molecular identifiers. The donors were divided into four age groups: young (average approximately 16 years), middle-aged (about 39), aged (around 59) and long-lived (roughly 82). Donors of different ages were randomly distributed across sequencing lanes to avoid experimental bias. For two donors (one aged 18 to 30 and one aged 80 or older), the study analyzed two additional independent replicas of 1 million unique cDNA reads from the same blood draw. Beyond this particular receptor, the publication reports: Estimates of total diversity based on one million sequenced T cells were considered lower bounds and underestimates. Bulk unsorted PBMC profiling prevented conclusive comparison of naive and antigen-experienced compartments. The long-lived group showed more naive CD4+ T cells, fewer expanded clones and increased TCR diversity than the aged group, suggesting age selection. The CMV infection status of donors was not known, potentially confounding age-related changes in expanded clonotypes. As age increased, observed TCR beta diversity per million T cells dropped in a roughly linear way, and a significant reduction was already evident by age about 36. A strong correlation was found between observed TCR beta diversity and the percentage of naive T cells measured by flow cytometry.

Via the germline V gene, CDR1 is SNHLY and CDR2 FYNNEI. Unmatched junction bases come to 2, with V trimmed by 5 bases and J by 6 bases. The CDR3 goes from the cysteine to the phenylalanine over 13 residues. Of all the DNA, just the CDR3 is kept, 39 bases in frame from base 1. The library relied on 5' RACE. Data came from an Illumina HiSeq 2500. A second PCR of roughly 6 to 12 cycles was run with a J-beta primer mix and a sample-barcoded 5' primer. Each TCR beta cDNA molecule received a unique molecular identifier from a template-switch 5' adaptor carrying 12 random nucleotides. Each sample yielded at least 2.5 million CDR3-containing paired-end reads. First-strand cDNA was synthesized from all RNA with the Mint cDNA synthesis kit, primed by a TRBC-specific oligonucleotide. Following uracil-DNA glycosylase treatment, a first 18-cycle PCR with universal primers M1SS and BC2_uni_R was performed on all cDNA. From the authors' description of their analysis: For normalization, 1 million high-quality reads were randomly selected from each sample, with every read carrying a distinct molecular identifier. Reads sharing molecular identifiers were discarded rather than binned into consensus sequences. MiTCR, with a Q25 quality threshold and the strictest error-elimination algorithm, was used for CDR3 identification, clonotype clustering and error correction. A nonparametric unseen species model with Euler transformation was used to estimate lower-bound total TCR beta diversity. The raw public reads went through TCRdb reprocessing: fastp at Q25, MiXCR clone calling, in-frame beta chains kept. Rows with a matching CDR3 protein are joined into one entry that keeps the most common DNA and genes. TCRdb, not the authors, supplied the V and J calls. This sample gives about 680,000 distinct CDR3 sequences in total; roughly 49% of them show up just once. The ten largest clones add up to roughly a third of the sample.

This clonotype has more than one count but fewer than ten. The target of this receptor is not known. Base qualities are missing; no much larger clone stands one base away. Donors were 30 to 45 systemically healthy Caucasian individuals from Russia aged 6 to 90 years. Each donor gave 8 to 10 milliliters of peripheral blood, drawn into EDTA-treated Vacutainer tubes. Ficoll-Paque density-gradient centrifugation was used to isolate PBMCs, with at least 6.5 million per sample. Total RNA, at least 6 micrograms per sample, was extracted from PBMCs with Trizol reagent. For every donor, flow cytometry on a PBMC aliquot measured the percentage of naive CD45RAhigh/CD27high T cells.

Source material: blood. The origin of this receptor is a woman in her fifties or sixties in good health. The sequence links TRBV2 to TRBJ2-7; 12 middle bases align to TRBD2. In nucleotides, the sequence is TGTGCCAGCAGTATGGGACTAGCGGGCGAGCAGTACTTC. It is translated as CASSMGLAGEQYF.